Sequencing of this T cell receptor (beta chain) was carried out in a study of blood T cell repertoires in COVID-19. In the study overall: The United States, Italy and Spain provided the acute and convalescent COVID-19 samples. In each case, the material was cDNA or gDNA derived from T cells, B-cell-depleted T cells, or PBMCs.

V shed 2 bases and J 7 bases; nucleotides not matched to a gene: 11. CDR1 and CDR2 from the germline V gene are MNHNS and SASEGT. This CDR3 is 17 amino acids long. Individuals in the exposed group had encountered a COVID-19 case within 2 weeks preceding study entry. Source study methods: Reference gene primer amplification in the assay estimated nucleated cell counts. The protocol was immunoSEQ multiplex PCR, while the TCRdb copy is restricted to in-frame clones and leaves out a portion. That table gives V, J and clone size, and the DNA gave D and trimming. The table lists 140,000 to 150,000 clones, about 83% of them singletons.

V usage is TRBV6-1 and J usage is TRBJ2-5; 12 bases fit TRBD2. This receptor was taken from a woman between 50 and 59 years old who had been exposed to COVID-19. Sequenced sample: PBMCs or T cells enriched from blood (not recorded which). The CDR3 region has the DNA TGTGCCAGCAGTGAAAATCCTAGCGGGGGGGCTACGAGGACCCAGTACTTC. The encoded protein is CASSENPSGGATRTQYF.